This T cell receptor beta chain was found in a study of beta chain features in type 1 diabetes. Study-wide context: Comparable age, gender and cell yields were observed in patients relative to healthy donors.

The authors sorted CD4+ naive, central memory, regulatory and stem cell-like memory cells via CD45RO/CCR7/CD25/CD127/CD95/CD27. The whole isolated RNA underwent reverse transcription, so sequencing captured expressed TCRB transcripts. Clones were sequenced by immunoSEQ multiplex PCR, and TCRdb holds only the in-frame ones, with some missing. The data show some 150,000 clones, about 12% seen once. Comments on this clone: Its matching antigen is unknown.

Study results and caveats: Researchers report that Type 1 diabetes patients had moderately but significantly shorter TCRB CDR3s across all four CD4+ subsets. Insertions at VDJ junctions were less frequent in type 1 diabetes patients. These patients also deleted more nucleotides at the same junctions.

Material for sequencing was central memory CD4+ T cells from blood. The receptor was derived from a man between 18 and 29 years old with type 1 diabetes.

In DNA form, the CDR3 reads TGCGCCAGCAGCCCCCAGGCCGCGAACACTGAAGCTTTCTTT. Translated: CASSPQAANTEAFF. This chain links TRBV5-1 with TRBJ1-1; no reliable D call. This CDR3 region has 14 residues. Trimming pared 4 bases from V and 1 base from J, leaving 11 bases between. The germline V gene has CDR1 SGHRS and CDR2 YFSETQ.